The clone carrying this T cell receptor beta chain showed up many times. The antigen remains undetermined. This sample stems from a study of post-analysis software for immune sequencing data. Regarding the study as a whole: A few TRBV segments were significantly more frequent in patients than in controls. TRBV5-6, TRBV5-1 and TRBV20-1 were among these segments.

Germline V lookup: CDR1 SQVTM, CDR2 ANQGSEA. V was clipped by 5 bases and J by 5 bases, with 15 bases between them. The CDR3 is 13 residues long. Unique-molecular-identifier-tagged TCR beta cDNA libraries were used. TCRdb fed the PCR reads into MiXCR, producing one record per CDR3 protein. The sample has about 770,000 distinct CDR3 sequences, roughly 46% seen once. Sample: blood. V is TRBV29-1 and J is TRBJ2-5, with D maybe TRBD2 (6 bases). The source of this sequence is a girl between 10 and 17 years old with multiple sclerosis. The CDR3 spells CSVLRDLSETQYF. The CDR3 bases are TGCAGCGTTCTCCGGGACTTATCGGAGACCCAGTACTTC.